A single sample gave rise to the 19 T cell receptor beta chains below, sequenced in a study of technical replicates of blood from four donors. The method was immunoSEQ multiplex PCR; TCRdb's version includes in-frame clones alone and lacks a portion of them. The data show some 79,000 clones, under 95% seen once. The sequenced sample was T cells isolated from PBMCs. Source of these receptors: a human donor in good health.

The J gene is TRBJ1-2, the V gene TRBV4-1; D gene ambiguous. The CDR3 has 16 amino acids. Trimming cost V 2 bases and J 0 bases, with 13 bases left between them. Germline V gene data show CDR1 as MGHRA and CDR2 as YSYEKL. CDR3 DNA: TGCGCCAGCAGCCAACCAACGACGGAGACTAACTATGGCTACACCTTC. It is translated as CASSQPTTETNYGYTF.

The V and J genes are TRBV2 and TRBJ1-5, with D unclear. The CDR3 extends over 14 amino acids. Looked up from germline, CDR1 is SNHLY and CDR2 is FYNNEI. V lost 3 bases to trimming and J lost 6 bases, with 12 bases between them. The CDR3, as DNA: TGTGCCAGCAGTGATCCGTACCGGGGTCAGCCCCAGCATTTT. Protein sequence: CASSDPYRGQPQHF. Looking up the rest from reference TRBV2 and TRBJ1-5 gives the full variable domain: EPEVTQTPSHQVTQMGQEVILRCVPISNHLYFYWYRQILGQKVEFLVSFYNNEISEKSEIFDDQFSVERPDGSNFTLKIRSTKLEDSAMYFCASSDPYRGQPQHFGDGTRLSIL.

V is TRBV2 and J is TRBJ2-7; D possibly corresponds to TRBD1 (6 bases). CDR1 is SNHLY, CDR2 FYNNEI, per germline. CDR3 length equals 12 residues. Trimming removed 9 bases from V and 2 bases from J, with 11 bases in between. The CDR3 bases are TGTGCCAGTCACAGGGACCCCTACGAGCAGTACTTC. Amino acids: CASHRDPYEQYF.

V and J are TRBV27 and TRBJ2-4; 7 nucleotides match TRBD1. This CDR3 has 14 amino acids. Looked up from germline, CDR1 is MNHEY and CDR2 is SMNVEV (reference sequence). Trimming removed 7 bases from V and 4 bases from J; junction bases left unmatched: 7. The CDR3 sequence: CASTDQTGKNIQYF. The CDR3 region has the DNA TGTGCCAGCACCGATCAGACAGGGAAAAACATTCAGTACTTC.

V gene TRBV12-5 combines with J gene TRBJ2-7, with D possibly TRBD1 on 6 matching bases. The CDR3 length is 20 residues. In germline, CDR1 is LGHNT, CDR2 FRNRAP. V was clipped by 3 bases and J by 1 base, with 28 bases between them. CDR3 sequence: CASGFYAQGQIPGLSYEQYF. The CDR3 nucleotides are TGTGCTAGTGGTTTTTACGCCCAAGGACAGATACCAGGATTATCCTACGAGCAGTACTTC.

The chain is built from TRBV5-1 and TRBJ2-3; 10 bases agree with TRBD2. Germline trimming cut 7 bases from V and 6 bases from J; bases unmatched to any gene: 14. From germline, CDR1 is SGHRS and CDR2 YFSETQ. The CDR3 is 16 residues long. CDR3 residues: CASRPKLAGLGDTQYF. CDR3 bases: TGCGCCAGCCGACCGAAACTAGCGGGGTTAGGTGATACGCAGTATTTT.

The CDR3 here is CAWRRDRGVDTIYF. Written as DNA, the CDR3 is TGTGCCTGGAGACGGGACAGGGGTGTAGACACCATATATTTT. The chain uses TRBV30 and TRBJ1-3, with 10 bases lining up with TRBD1. The germline V gene has CDR1 GTSNPN and CDR2 SVGIG (reference sequence). This CDR3 has 14 amino acids. V gave up 3 bases and J gave up 8 bases; unmatched junction bases: 7.

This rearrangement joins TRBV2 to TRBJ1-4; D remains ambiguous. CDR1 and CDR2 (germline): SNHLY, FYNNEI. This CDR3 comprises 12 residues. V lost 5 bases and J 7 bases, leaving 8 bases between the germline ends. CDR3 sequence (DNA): TGTGCCAGCAGTTTATCGGGTGAAAAACTGTTTTTT. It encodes CASSLSGEKLFF.

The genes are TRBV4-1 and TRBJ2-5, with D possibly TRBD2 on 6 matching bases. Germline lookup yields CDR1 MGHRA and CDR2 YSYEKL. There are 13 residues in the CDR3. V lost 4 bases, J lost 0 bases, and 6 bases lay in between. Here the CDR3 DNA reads TGCGCCAGCAGCCGGGACTACCAAGAGACCCAGTACTTC. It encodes CASSRDYQETQYF.

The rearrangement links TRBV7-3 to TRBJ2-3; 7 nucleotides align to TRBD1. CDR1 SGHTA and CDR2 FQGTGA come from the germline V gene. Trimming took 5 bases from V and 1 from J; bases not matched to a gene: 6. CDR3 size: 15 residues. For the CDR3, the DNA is TGTGCCAGCAGCGTCGGCGGACAGGGCACAGATACGCAGTATTTT. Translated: CASSVGGQGTDTQYF. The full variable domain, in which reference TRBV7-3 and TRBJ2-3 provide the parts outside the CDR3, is GAGVSQTPSNKVTEKGKYVELRCDPISGHTALYWYRQSLGQGPEFLIYFQGTGAADDSGLPNDRFFAVRPEGSVSTLKIQRTERGDSAVYLCASSVGGQGTDTQYFGPGTRLTVL.

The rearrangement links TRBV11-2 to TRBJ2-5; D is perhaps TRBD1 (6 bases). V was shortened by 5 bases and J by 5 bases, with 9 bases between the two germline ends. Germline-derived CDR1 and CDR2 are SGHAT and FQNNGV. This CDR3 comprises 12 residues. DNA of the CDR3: TGTGCCAGCAGCCAAACAGGGGAGACCCAGTACTTC. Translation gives CASSQTGETQYF.

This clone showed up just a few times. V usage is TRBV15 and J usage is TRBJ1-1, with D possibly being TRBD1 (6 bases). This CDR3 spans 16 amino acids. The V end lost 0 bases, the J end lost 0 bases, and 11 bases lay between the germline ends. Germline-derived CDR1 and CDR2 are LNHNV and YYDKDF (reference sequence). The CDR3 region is CATSRDRDIMNTEAFF. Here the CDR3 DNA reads TGTGCCACCAGCAGAGATAGGGACATTATGAACACTGAAGCTTTCTTT.

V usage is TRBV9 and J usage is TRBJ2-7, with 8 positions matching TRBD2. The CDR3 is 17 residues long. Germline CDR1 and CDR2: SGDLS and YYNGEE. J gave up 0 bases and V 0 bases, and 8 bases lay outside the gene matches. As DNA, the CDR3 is TGTGCCAGCAGCGTAGGTCTGGGCGGGAGGTTCTCCTACGAGCAGTACTTC. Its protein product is CASSVGLGGRFSYEQYF.

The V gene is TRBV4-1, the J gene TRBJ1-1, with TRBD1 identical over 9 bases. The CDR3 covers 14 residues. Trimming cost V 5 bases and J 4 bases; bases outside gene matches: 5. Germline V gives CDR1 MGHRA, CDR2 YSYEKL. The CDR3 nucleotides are TGCGCCAGCAGCGCCCCGACAGGGGGCACTGAAGCTTTCTTT. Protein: CASSAPTGGTEAFF.

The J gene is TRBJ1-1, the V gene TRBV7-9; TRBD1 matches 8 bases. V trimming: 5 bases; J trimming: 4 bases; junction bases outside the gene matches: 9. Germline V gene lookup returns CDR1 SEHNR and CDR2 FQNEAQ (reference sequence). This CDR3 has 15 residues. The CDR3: CASSPPGGASTEAFF. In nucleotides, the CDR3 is TGTGCCAGCAGCCCCCCAGGGGGCGCGAGCACTGAAGCTTTCTTT.

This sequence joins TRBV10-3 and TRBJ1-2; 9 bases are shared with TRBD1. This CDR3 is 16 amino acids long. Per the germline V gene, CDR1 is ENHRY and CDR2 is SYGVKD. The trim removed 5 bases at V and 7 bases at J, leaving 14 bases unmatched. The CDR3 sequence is CAISQVAGTGRFGYTF. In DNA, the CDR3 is TGTGCCATCAGTCAGGTAGCCGGGACAGGGCGCTTTGGCTACACCTTC.

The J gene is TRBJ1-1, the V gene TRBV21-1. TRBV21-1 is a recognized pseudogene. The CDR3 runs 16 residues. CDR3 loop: CASSKARDSGAPEAFF. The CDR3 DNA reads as TGTGCCAGCAGCAAAGCTCGCGACAGCGGGGCCCCTGAAGCTTTCTTT.

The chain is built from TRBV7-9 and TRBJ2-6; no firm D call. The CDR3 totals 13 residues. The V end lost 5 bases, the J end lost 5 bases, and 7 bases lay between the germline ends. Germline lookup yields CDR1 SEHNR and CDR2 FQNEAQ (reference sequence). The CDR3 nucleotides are TGTGCCAGCAGCCTATCTCGGGCCAACGTCCTGACTTTC. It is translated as CASSLSRANVLTF. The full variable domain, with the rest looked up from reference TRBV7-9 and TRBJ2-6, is DTGVSQNPRHKITKRGQNVTFRCDPISEHNRLYWYRQTLGQGPEFLTYFQNEAQLEKSRLLSDRFSAERPKGSFSTLEIQRTEQGDSAMYLCASSLSRANVLTFGAGSRLTVL.

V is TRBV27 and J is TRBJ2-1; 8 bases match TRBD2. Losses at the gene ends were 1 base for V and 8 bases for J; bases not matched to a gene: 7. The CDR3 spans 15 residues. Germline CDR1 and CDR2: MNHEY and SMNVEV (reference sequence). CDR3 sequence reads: CASSLWSGGNDEQFF. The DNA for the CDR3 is TGTGCCAGCAGTTTATGGAGCGGGGGAAATGATGAGCAGTTCTTC.